This T cell receptor (beta chain) was observed in a study of blood T cell repertoires in COVID-19. Across the study: T cells, B-cell-depleted T cells, or PBMCs provided the cDNA or gDNA that served as material.

J was trimmed by 7 bases and V by 0 bases; bases with no gene match: 7. This CDR3 has 16 amino acids. Germline V lookup: CDR1 SGHNT, CDR2 YYREEE (reference sequence). In the authors' workflow: Amplifying reference gene primers gave estimates of nucleated cell counts. TCRdb's table, derived via immunoSEQ multiplex PCR, lists solely in-frame clones and lacks some. V and J calls and clone size are those listed in that table; D and trimming were worked out from the DNA. The data show fewer than 30,000 clones, with around two thirds seen just once and 7.3% held by the top ten. This clone has more than one count but fewer than ten.

The receptor's source is a man aged 55 to 70 with active or convalescent COVID-19. Material: peripheral blood. The chain couples TRBV5-4 to TRBJ2-1, with 10 bases fitting TRBD2. Written as DNA, the CDR3 is TGTGCCAGCAGCTTGGGGGGTAGCGGGAGGACGAATGAGCAGTTCTTC. Translation gives CASSLGGSGRTNEQFF.